This T cell receptor beta chain was observed in a study of beta chain features in type 1 diabetes. Looking at the study overall: Patients and healthy donors were similar in age, gender and cell yields.

General observations from the study: Shortening that was moderate but significant affected the TCRB CDR3s of Type 1 diabetes patients in all four CD4+ subsets. More deletions and fewer insertions at VDJ junctions were found in patients with type 1 diabetes.

With regard to this clone: What it binds is not known.

Each of the CD4+ naive, central memory, regulatory and stem cell-like memory populations was sorted via CD45RO/CCR7/CD25/CD127/CD95/CD27. The study reverse transcribed the entire isolated RNA, so it sequenced expressed TCRB transcripts. Profiled with immunoSEQ multiplex PCR; TCRdb holds only in-frame clones, not every one. The sample lists 350,000 to 450,000 clones, roughly an eighth occurring once. V gave up 5 bases and J gave up 12 bases, with 16 bases separating them. Per germline, CDR1 SGHAT and CDR2 FQNNGV. The CDR3 totals 12 residues. The V gene is TRBV11-2, the J gene TRBJ1-1; D possibly corresponds to TRBD1 (6 bases). The sequencing input was naive CD4+ T cells from blood. This clonotype was obtained from a woman between 18 and 29 years old with type 1 diabetes. In DNA, the CDR3 is TGTGCCAGCAGCCTACCGGGGACATCGACTTTCTTT. This translates into CASSLPGTSTFF.